A selection of T cell receptor beta chains follows, all from one sample in a study of Graves' ophthalmopathy and Graves' hyperthyroidism. From the multiplex PCR reads, TCRdb called clonotypes with MiXCR, one entry per CDR3 protein. Here the sample spans 200,000 to 300,000 distinct CDR3 sequences, 45% being singletons. Source material: peripheral blood. The receptors derive from an adult man with Graves' ophthalmopathy. Both conserved end residues are part of each CDR3. A D gene is named only where the DNA matches it firmly. Clone size is shown for a subset of rows, as once, few, many or a class of expanded clone.

clone_size	v_call	d_call	j_call	cdr3_nt	cdr3_aa
-	TRBV6-2/TRBV6-3	TRBD1	TRBJ1-5	TGTGCCAGCACGGACAGGGTCGGTGGCAATCAGCCCCAGCATTTT	CASTDRVGGNQPQHF
many	TRBV25-1	-	TRBJ2-6	TGTGCCAGCAGTGAGGCACAGGGTTCTGGGGCCAACGTCCTGACTTTC	CASSEAQGSGANVLTF
-	TRBV7-2	TRBD1	TRBJ1-2	TGTGCCACCCAGGGGGCGGACTATGGCTACACCTTC	CATQGADYGYTF
many	TRBV2	-	TRBJ1-1	TGTGCCAGCAGTGTGGGACGGAAGAACACTGAAGCTTTCTTT	CASSVGRKNTEAFF
-	TRBV25-1	-	TRBJ1-2	TGTGCCAGCAGTCCAGCCCTCCCTCGGACAGACAACTATGGCTACACCTTC	CASSPALPRTDNYGYTF
-	TRBV2	TRBD1	TRBJ1-6	TGTGCCAGCAGCTGGGGACAGGGGGGCAATTCACCCCTCCACTTT	CASSWGQGGNSPLHF
few	TRBV28	-	TRBJ2-5	TGTGCCAGCAGCCAAGGCCCCTCGGCCCAGTACTTC	CASSQGPSAQYF
-	TRBV29-1	TRBD1	TRBJ2-7	TGCAGCGTTGAATCGGCAGGGGGCGACTCCTACGAGCAGTACTTC	CSVESAGGDSYEQYF
-	TRBV7-9	-	TRBJ1-1	TGTGCCAGCAGCTTAGAAGTGCAGCTGAACACTGAAGCTTTCTTT	CASSLEVQLNTEAFF
-	TRBV2	-	TRBJ2-7	TGTACCAGCAATCCAGGGTCTTCCTACGAGCAGTACTTC	CTSNPGSSYEQYF
-	TRBV7-2	TRBD1	TRBJ2-7	TGTGCCAGCAGCTTACCAGGGGGCGACGAGCAGTACTTC	CASSLPGGDEQYF
-	TRBV10-3	TRBD1	TRBJ1-1	TGTGCCATCAGTGCTAGAGAGGGGACAGGGGGCACTGAAGCTTTCTTT	CAISAREGTGGTEAFF